This T cell receptor (beta chain) was captured in a study of CD8 T cells in Susac syndrome. V was clipped by 6 bases and J by 6 bases, with 20 bases between them. The CDR3 runs to 15 residues. Reverse transcription of about 0.5 to 1 ug RNA used random hexamers. Each CDR3 protein is one row after TCRdb ran MiXCR on the immunoSEQ multiplex PCR reads. Altogether 90,000 to 110,000 distinct CDR3 sequences are present, about 96% being singletons, with the ten largest covering 0.09% to 0.1%. Study outcomes and limitations: The study admitted that it had a relatively small number of individuals in its TCR sequencing and HLA analysis.

Sequencing of TCR beta drew on CD8+ and CD4+ T cells from blood. As controls, healthy donors matched for age and sex were used. Negative isolation was used for CD8+ and CD4+ T cells, and FACS enrichment was applied to TEMRA cells. Details on this clonotype: Its specificity is not known.

This TCR was sampled from a human donor in good health. This rearrangement joins TRBV12-3 or TRBV12-4 to TRBJ2-5; a weak D match, TRBD2 (7 bases). The sample was CD4+ T cells from PBMCs. Here the CDR3 DNA reads TGTGCCAGCAGGCCAACGGGGGGCGTTCAACAGACCCAGTACTTC. Protein: CASRPTGGVQQTQYF.